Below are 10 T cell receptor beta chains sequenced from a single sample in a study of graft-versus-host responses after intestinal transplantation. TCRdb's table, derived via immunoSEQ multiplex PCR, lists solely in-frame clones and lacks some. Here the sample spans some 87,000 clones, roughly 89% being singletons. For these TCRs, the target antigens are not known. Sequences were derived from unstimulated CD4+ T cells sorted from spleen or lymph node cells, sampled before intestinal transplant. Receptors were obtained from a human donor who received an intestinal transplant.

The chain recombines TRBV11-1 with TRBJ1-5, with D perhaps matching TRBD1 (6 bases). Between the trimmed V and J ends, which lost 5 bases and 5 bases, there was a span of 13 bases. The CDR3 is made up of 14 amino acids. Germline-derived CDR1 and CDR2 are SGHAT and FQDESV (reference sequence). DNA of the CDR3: TGTGCCAGCAGCAGACAGGAGGGGGATCAGCCCCAGCATTTT. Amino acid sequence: CASSRQEGDQPQHF.

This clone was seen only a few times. CDR3 protein: CASSDLWRMNTEAFF. The CDR3 nucleotides read TGTGCCAGCAGCGACCTTTGGAGGATGAACACTGAAGCTTTCTTT. The J gene is TRBJ1-1, the V gene TRBV11-2; D ambiguous. The CDR3 consists of 15 residues. V was trimmed by 5 bases and J by 0 bases, leaving 13 bases between them. Germline loops: CDR1 SGHAT, CDR2 FQNNGV.

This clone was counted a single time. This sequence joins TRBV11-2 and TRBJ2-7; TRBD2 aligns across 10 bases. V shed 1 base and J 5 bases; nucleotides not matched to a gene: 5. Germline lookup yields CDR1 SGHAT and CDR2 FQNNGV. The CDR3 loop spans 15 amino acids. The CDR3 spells CASSLGGLAGDEQYF. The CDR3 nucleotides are TGTGCCAGCAGCTTAGGCGGGCTAGCGGGAGACGAGCAGTACTTC.

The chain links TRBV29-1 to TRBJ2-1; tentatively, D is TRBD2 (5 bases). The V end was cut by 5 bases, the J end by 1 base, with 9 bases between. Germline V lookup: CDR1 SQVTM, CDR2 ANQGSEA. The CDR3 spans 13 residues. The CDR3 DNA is TGCAGCGTTCTCAGCGGTTCCTACAATGAGCAGTTCTTC. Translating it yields CSVLSGSYNEQFF.

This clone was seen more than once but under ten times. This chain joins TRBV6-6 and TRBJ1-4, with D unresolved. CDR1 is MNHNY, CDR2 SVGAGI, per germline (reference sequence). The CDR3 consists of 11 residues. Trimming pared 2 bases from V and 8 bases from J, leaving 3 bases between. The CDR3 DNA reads TGTGCCAGCAGTTACAGGGAAAAACTGTTTTTT. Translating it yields CASSYREKLFF.

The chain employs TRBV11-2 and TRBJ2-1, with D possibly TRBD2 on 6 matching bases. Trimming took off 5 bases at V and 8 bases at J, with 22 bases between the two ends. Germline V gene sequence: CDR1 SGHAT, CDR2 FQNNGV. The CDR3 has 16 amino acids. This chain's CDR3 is CASSPEGRPLPDEQFF. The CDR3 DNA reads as TGTGCCAGCAGCCCAGAGGGGAGGCCCCTACCGGATGAGCAGTTCTTC.

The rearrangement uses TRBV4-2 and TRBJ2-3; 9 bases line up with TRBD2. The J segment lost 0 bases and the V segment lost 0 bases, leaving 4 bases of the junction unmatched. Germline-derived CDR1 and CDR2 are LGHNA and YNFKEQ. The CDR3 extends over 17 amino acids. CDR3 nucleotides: TGTGCCAGCAGCCAAGATGTTGCGGGAGGGAGCACAGATACGCAGTATTTT. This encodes CASSQDVAGGSTDTQYF.

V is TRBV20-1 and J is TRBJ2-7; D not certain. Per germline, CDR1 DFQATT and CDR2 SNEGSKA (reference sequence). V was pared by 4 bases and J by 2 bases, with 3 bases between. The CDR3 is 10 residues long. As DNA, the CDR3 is TGCAGTGCTACCCCCTACGAGCAGTACTTC. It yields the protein CSATPYEQYF.

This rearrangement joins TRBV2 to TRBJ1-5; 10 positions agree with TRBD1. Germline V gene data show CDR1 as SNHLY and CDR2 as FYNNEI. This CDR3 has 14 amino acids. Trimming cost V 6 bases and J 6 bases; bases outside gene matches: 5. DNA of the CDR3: TGTGCCAGCAGACCCGGGACAGGGGTTCAGCCCCAGCATTTT. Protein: CASRPGTGVQPQHF.

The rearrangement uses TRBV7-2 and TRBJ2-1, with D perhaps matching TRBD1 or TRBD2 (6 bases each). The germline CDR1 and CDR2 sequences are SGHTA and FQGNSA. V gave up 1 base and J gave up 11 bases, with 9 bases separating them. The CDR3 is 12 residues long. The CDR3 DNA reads TGTGCCAGCAGCTTAGGGGGGGCTAAGCAGTTCTTC. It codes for CASSLGGAKQFF.